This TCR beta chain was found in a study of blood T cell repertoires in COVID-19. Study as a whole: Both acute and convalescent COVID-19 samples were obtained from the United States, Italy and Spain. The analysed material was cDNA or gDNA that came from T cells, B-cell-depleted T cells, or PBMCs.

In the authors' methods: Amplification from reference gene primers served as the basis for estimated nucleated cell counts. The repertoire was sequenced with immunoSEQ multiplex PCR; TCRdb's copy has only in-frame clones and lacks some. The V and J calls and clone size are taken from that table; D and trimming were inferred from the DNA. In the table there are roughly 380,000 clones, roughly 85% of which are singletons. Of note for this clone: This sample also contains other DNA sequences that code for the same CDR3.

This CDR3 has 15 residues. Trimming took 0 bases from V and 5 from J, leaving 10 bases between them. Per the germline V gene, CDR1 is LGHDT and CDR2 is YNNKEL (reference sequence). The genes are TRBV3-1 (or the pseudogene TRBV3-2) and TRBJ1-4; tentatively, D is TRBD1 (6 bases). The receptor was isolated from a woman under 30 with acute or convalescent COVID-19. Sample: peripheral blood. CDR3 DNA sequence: TGTGCCAGCAGCCAAGAGGACAGTACGAATGAAAAACTGTTTTTT. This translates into CASSQEDSTNEKLFF.